The 21 T cell receptor beta chains below all came from one sample that was sequenced in a study of blood T cell repertoires in COVID-19 (dated by TCRdb to the early 2020s). Libraries were constructed by the immunoSEQ multiplex PCR assay. TCRdb's version of the immuneACCESS table is confined to in-frame rearrangements and falls short of the full clone set. An unresolved V gene accounts for under half of the shortfall where checked; the remainder is of unknown origin. The sample yields some 260,000 clones; roughly 83% were counted once. The ten largest make up 8.9% of the sample. Specimen: peripheral blood. The receptors originated from a man at least 80 years old with acute or convalescent COVID-19.

CDR3 region: CASSDRDRVRSFYGYTF. The CDR3 coding sequence is TGTGCCAGCAGCGACCGGGACAGGGTGAGATCCTTCTATGGCTACACCTTC. The chain couples TRBV3-1 (or the pseudogene TRBV3-2) to TRBJ1-2; TRBD1 matches at 9 bases. This CDR3 contains 17 residues. The V gene end was trimmed by 5 bases and the J gene end by 4 bases; junction bases not matched to a gene: 14. Germline V gene lookup returns CDR1 LGHDT and CDR2 YNNKEL (reference sequence).

The rearrangement links TRBV3-1 (or the pseudogene TRBV3-2) to TRBJ1-1; D not certain. The CDR3 length is 12 residues. Trimming took 4 bases from V and 0 from J, leaving 3 bases between them. The germline V gene has CDR1 LGHDT and CDR2 YNNKEL (reference sequence). The CDR3 DNA reads as TGTGCCAGCAGCCCCATGAACACTGAAGCTTTCTTT. Its protein product is CASSPMNTEAFF.

With respect to this clone: The same CDR3 can be traced to other DNA sequences in this sample. This chain uses TRBV7-3 with TRBJ1-1, with 9 bases lining up with TRBD1. This CDR3 has 15 residues. Germline CDR1 reads SGHTA; CDR2 reads FQGTGA. With 5 bases clipped from V and 5 bases from J, the junction kept 9 bases outside the gene matches. This CDR3 reads CASSLQGAQVTEAFF. CDR3 bases: TGTGCCAGCAGCCTACAGGGGGCGCAGGTGACTGAAGCTTTCTTT.

V usage is TRBV24-1 and J usage is TRBJ2-5, with TRBD1 identical over 7 bases. Looked up from germline, CDR1 is KGHDR and CDR2 is SFDVKD. Losses at the gene ends were 3 bases for V and 7 bases for J; bases not matched to a gene: 7. This CDR3 is 14 amino acids long. CDR3: CATSDVGQAGTQYF. The CDR3 nucleotides read TGTGCCACCAGTGATGTCGGACAGGCCGGGACCCAGTACTTC.

The genes are TRBV10-2 and TRBJ2-6; 7 nucleotides match TRBD1. With 4 bases clipped from V and 1 base from J, the junction kept 7 bases outside the gene matches. CDR3 length equals 17 residues. CDR1 and CDR2 (germline): WSHSY, SAAADI. CDR3 sequence: CASSGQGWRSGANVLTF. In DNA, the CDR3 is TGCGCCAGCAGTGGACAGGGTTGGAGGTCTGGGGCCAACGTCCTGACTTTC.

This chain connects TRBV9 to TRBJ2-3, with 7 nucleotides matching TRBD2. The V gene's germline CDR1 is SGDLS and CDR2 YYNGEE. Trimming removed 0 bases from V and 0 bases from J; junction bases left unmatched: 7. This CDR3 region has 17 residues. Written as DNA, the CDR3 is TGTGCCAGCAGCGTAGGGCTCCAGCGGGGCAGCACAGATACGCAGTATTTT. Its protein product is CASSVGLQRGSTDTQYF. The full variable domain, completed using reference TRBV9 and TRBJ2-3, is DSGVTQTPKHLITATGQRVTLRCSPRSGDLSVYWYQQSLDQGLQFLIQYYNGEERAKGNILERFSAQQFPDLHSELNLSSLELGDSALYFCASSVGLQRGSTDTQYFGPGTRLTVL.

This clone was recorded a few times. V and J are TRBV10-3 and TRBJ1-2; D might be TRBD1 (5 bases). V lost 3 bases and J 2 bases, leaving 7 bases between the germline ends. There are 13 residues in the CDR3. Looked up from germline, CDR1 is ENHRY and CDR2 is SYGVKD. The CDR3 nucleotides read TGTGCCATCAGTGATGACAGAAACTATGGCTACACCTTC. Residues: CAISDDRNYGYTF.

CDR3 nucleotides: TGTGCCAGCAGAGGACAGGCCCTCTCTGGGGCCAACGTCCTGACTTTC. Amino acids: CASRGQALSGANVLTF. J is TRBJ2-6 and V is TRBV2; 7 positions match TRBD1. Germline V lookup: CDR1 SNHLY, CDR2 FYNNEI. V dropped 6 bases and J dropped 0; count of bases not matched to a gene: 5. The CDR3 length is 16 residues.

Notes on this clone: The sample holds other DNA sequences that translate to the same CDR3. The chain employs TRBV18 and TRBJ2-2; 8 nucleotides align to TRBD1. This CDR3 region has 15 residues. V trimming: 3 bases; J trimming: 3 bases; junction bases outside the gene matches: 3. Germline CDR1 and CDR2: KGHSH and LQKENI. The CDR3 spells CASSPRGLDTGELFF. For the CDR3, the DNA is TGTGCCAGCTCACCCAGGGGGCTGGACACCGGGGAGCTGTTTTTT.

The chain joins TRBV6-6 to TRBJ2-2; D is perhaps TRBD1 (6 bases). The ends were cut back, 2 bases at V and 3 bases at J, with 10 bases in the middle. Looked up from germline, CDR1 is MNHNY and CDR2 is SVGAGI (reference sequence). The CDR3 runs 15 residues. CDR3 nucleotides: TGTGCCAGCAGTTACGGACAGACCTACACCGGGGAGCTGTTTTTT. This codes for CASSYGQTYTGELFF.

The chain links TRBV5-1 to TRBJ2-2, with 10 bases that match TRBD2. The CDR3 is 16 amino acids. V shed 4 bases, J shed 3 bases, and the junction held 6 bases outside the gene matches. CDR1 is SGHRS and CDR2 is YFSETQ in the germline V gene. Here the CDR3 DNA reads TGCGCCAGCAGCCCTACTAGCGGGGTATACACCGGGGAGCTGTTTTTT. Translating it yields CASSPTSGVYTGELFF. Drawing the rest from reference TRBV5-1 and TRBJ2-2, the complete variable domain is KAGVTQTPRYLIKTRGQQVTLSCSPISGHRSVSWYQQTPGQGLQFLFEYFSETQRNKGNFPGRFSGRQFSNSRSEMNVSTLELGDSALYLCASSPTSGVYTGELFFGEGSRLTVL.

The sample holds a few counts of this clone. This rearrangement joins TRBV6-6 to TRBJ1-6; 7 bases match TRBD1. Germline V gene data show CDR1 as MNHNY and CDR2 as SVGAGI (reference sequence). Unmatched junction bases numbered 8, after V lost 6 bases and J lost 9 bases. This CDR3 has 14 residues. The CDR3 nucleotides are TGTGCCAGCAGGCCAAGACAGGGACCTTCACCCCTCCACTTT. Encoded protein: CASRPRQGPSPLHF.

CDR3 sequence reads: CASSLAPGRGDGYTF. CDR3 sequence (DNA): TGCGCCAGCAGCTTGGCCCCCGGCAGGGGCGATGGCTACACCTTC. The V call is TRBV5-1, the J call TRBJ1-2; TRBD1 is a possible D gene (6 bases). Between the trimmed V and J ends, which lost 0 bases and 6 bases, there was a span of 15 bases. This CDR3 is 15 amino acids long. CDR1 is SGHRS and CDR2 is YFSETQ in the germline V gene. The full variable domain, with the rest looked up from reference TRBV5-1 and TRBJ1-2, is KAGVTQTPRYLIKTRGQQVTLSCSPISGHRSVSWYQQTPGQGLQFLFEYFSETQRNKGNFPGRFSGRQFSNSRSEMNVSTLELGDSALYLCASSLAPGRGDGYTFGSGTRLTVV.

The rearrangement uses TRBV24-1 and TRBJ1-6, with D perhaps matching TRBD1 (6 bases). V lost 7 bases and J lost 5, with 26 bases in between. Germline V gene data show CDR1 as KGHDR and CDR2 as SFDVKD. The CDR3 has 19 amino acids. CDR3 coding DNA: TGTGCCACCAGCCGAACCTTCCAGGGGCGTCCAATGAATAATTCACCCCTCCACTTT. This sequence encodes CATSRTFQGRPMNNSPLHF.

Here the CDR3 DNA reads TGTGCCAGCAAGGGGACTACCTCTAGCACAGATACGCAGTATTTT. This codes for CASKGTTSSTDTQYF. This chain uses TRBV2 with TRBJ2-3; TRBD2 agrees at 7 bases. The CDR3 runs 15 residues. The trim removed 7 bases at V and 0 bases at J, leaving 7 bases unmatched. CDR1 and CDR2 from the germline V gene are SNHLY and FYNNEI.

DNA of the CDR3: TGTGCCAGCAGCTCAAAGGGGGGGGGCACAGATACGCAGTATTTT. Encoded protein: CASSSKGGGTDTQYF. The chain has TRBV7-9 and TRBJ2-3; D may be TRBD2 (7 bases). Trimming left V 4 bases short and J 1 base short, with 12 bases between. Germline lookup yields CDR1 SEHNR and CDR2 FQNEAQ (reference sequence). The CDR3 has 15 amino acids.

This chain uses TRBV5-1 with TRBJ1-2; TRBD1 matches 7 bases. This CDR3 is 14 amino acids long. Germline V CDR1 and CDR2: SGHRS, YFSETQ. The J segment lost 3 bases and the V segment lost 4 bases, leaving 6 bases of the junction unmatched. The CDR3 reads CASSPRRGDYGYTF. DNA for the CDR3: TGCGCCAGCAGCCCCCGCAGGGGGGACTATGGCTACACCTTC.

The rearrangement links TRBV5-8 to TRBJ1-2; 7 bases line up with TRBD1. V lost 4 bases, J lost 0 bases, and 9 bases stayed unmatched. This CDR3 comprises 16 residues. CDR1 SGHTS and CDR2 YDEGEE come from the germline V gene. In DNA form, the CDR3 reads TGTGCCAGCAGCCCGAGGGGACAGTCTTCTAACTATGGCTACACCTTC. It is translated as CASSPRGQSSNYGYTF.

The gene calls are TRBV11-2 and TRBJ2-7; a weak D match, TRBD2 (6 bases). The germline V and J ends were trimmed by 1 base and 6 bases, with 13 bases remaining between them. Germline lookup yields CDR1 SGHAT and CDR2 FQNNGV. This CDR3 has 14 amino acids. The CDR3: CASSLGLETSEQYF. The CDR3 coding sequence is TGTGCCAGCAGCTTAGGGCTAGAGACTAGCGAGCAGTACTTC.

The chain carries TRBV4-1 and TRBJ1-3, with a weak D call TRBD1 (6 bases). V lost 4 bases and J 2 bases, leaving 18 bases between the germline ends. The CDR3 extends over 17 amino acids. The germline gives CDR1 MGHRA, CDR2 YSYEKL. The CDR3 spells CASSPRDTLTAGNTIYF. The CDR3 coding sequence is TGCGCCAGCAGCCCCCGGGACACTCTAACTGCTGGAAACACCATATATTTT.

The chain uses TRBV6-5 and TRBJ2-3; 7 positions match TRBD2. The CDR3 is made up of 15 amino acids. V shed 2 bases and J 1 base; nucleotides not matched to a gene: 3. Germline V gene sequence: CDR1 MNHEY, CDR2 SVGAGI. The CDR3 bases are TGTGCCAGCAGTTACGTACGGGGGGGCACAGATACGCAGTATTTT. This gives the protein CASSYVRGGTDTQYF.